This T cell receptor beta chain was retrieved from a study of post-analysis software for immune sequencing data. Whole-study context: The courses of disease that were included comprised relapsing-remitting, secondary progressive and progressive-relapsing multiple sclerosis. Study results and limitations: TRBV5-6, TRBV5-1 and TRBV20-1 were among five TRBV segments more frequent in patients than controls.

Turning to this clonotype: Its target is not known.

Trimming took 4 bases from V and 12 from J, leaving 12 bases between them. The CDR3 is 12 residues long. The TCR beta cDNA libraries carried unique molecular identifiers. TCRdb passed the PCR reads through MiXCR, listing each CDR3 protein once. This table has 150,000 to 200,000 distinct CDR3 sequences, around 36% appearing once. Source: blood, taken after autologous hematopoietic stem cell transplantation. V usage is TRBV12-3 or TRBV12-4 and J usage is TRBJ1-4; D ambiguous. This TCR was recovered from a girl aged 10 to 17 with multiple sclerosis. The CDR3 DNA reads TGTGCCAGCAGTTCAAGGACTGAGGAACTGTTTTTT. The encoded protein is CASSSRTEELFF.